These 15 T cell receptor beta chains originate from one sample sequenced in a study of read filtering for tumor transcriptome and immune sequencing. This library used about 360 ng RNA and molecular barcoded adaptors spanning alpha/delta and beta/gamma chains. TCRdb re-derived calls from the reads in MiXCR, one entry per CDR3 protein. Here the sample spans approximately 140,000 distinct CDR3 sequences, about 12% being singletons. The sequenced sample was a population of CD138-negative cells sorted from bone marrow. The receptors were sampled from a donor aged 40 or over with multiple myeloma.

This chain connects TRBV5-6 to TRBJ1-4; a weak D match, TRBD1 (5 bases). V lost 7 bases and J lost 8, with 18 bases in between. Per the germline V gene, CDR1 is SGHDT and CDR2 is YYEEEE. The CDR3 sequence is 14 residues long. The CDR3 DNA sequence: TGTGCCAGCCACCCTTGGCAGGGAAAGGAAAAACTGTTTTTT. It encodes CASHPWQGKEKLFF. The full variable domain, its missing parts supplied by reference TRBV5-6 and TRBJ1-4, is DAGVTQSPTHLIKTRGQQVTLRCSPKSGHDTVSWYQQALGQGPQFIFQYYEEEERQRGNFPDRFSGHQFPNYSSELNVNALLLGDSALYLCASHPWQGKEKLFFGSGTQLSVL.

At least ten counts were recorded for this clonotype. This rearrangement joins TRBV12-3 or TRBV12-4 to TRBJ1-5; D not resolved. CDR3 length equals 15 residues. V was trimmed by 6 bases and J by 1 base, leaving 13 bases between them. The chain's CDR3 is CASSSLATSNQPQHF. For the CDR3, the DNA is TGTGCCAGCAGCTCTTTAGCCACGAGCAATCAGCCCCAGCATTTT.

This clonotype was seen repeatedly, ten times or more. V usage is TRBV29-1 and J usage is TRBJ2-1, with 14 bases lining up with TRBD2. CDR3 size: 16 residues. The trim removed 1 base at V and 5 bases at J, leaving 4 bases unmatched. In germline, CDR1 is SQVTM, CDR2 ANQGSEA. CDR3 protein: CSVEAPGLAGDNEQFF. The CDR3 coding sequence is TGCAGCGTTGAAGCTCCGGGACTAGCGGGGGACAATGAGCAGTTCTTC.

This clonotype was seen repeatedly, ten times or more. This chain uses TRBV10-1 with TRBJ2-3; tentative D call: TRBD1 (5 bases). Trimming left V 2 bases short and J 4 bases short, with 13 bases between. From germline, CDR1 is WNHNN and CDR2 SYGVQD (reference sequence). CDR3 length: 15 residues. The CDR3 DNA reads as TGCGCCAGCAGTGAGAGGGGCAGGACCGCAGATACGCAGTATTTT. Its protein is CASSERGRTADTQYF.

In its sample, this clonotype was seen many times. This rearrangement joins TRBV10-3 to TRBJ1-2; TRBD1 matches 7 bases. V lost 7 bases, J lost 5 bases, and 7 bases stayed unmatched. Germline V gene sequence: CDR1 ENHRY, CDR2 SYGVKD. The CDR3 totals 13 residues. The CDR3, as DNA: TGTGCCATCACCTCGACAGGGAGTTATGGCTACACCTTC. As protein: CAITSTGSYGYTF.

This clonotype was seen repeatedly, ten times or more. The chain combines TRBV4-2 with TRBJ1-1; D unclear. This CDR3 has 15 amino acids. Per germline, CDR1 LGHNA and CDR2 YNFKEQ. V gave up 4 bases and J gave up 1 base, with 13 bases separating them. The CDR3 DNA reads TGTGCCAGCAGCCCAGGACTGGGAGCGAACACTGAAGCTTTCTTT. Protein: CASSPGLGANTEAFF.

This clonotype occurred many times. V usage is TRBV20-1 and J usage is TRBJ2-7; 11 bases match TRBD2. The CDR3 runs to 15 residues. CDR1 and CDR2 from the germline V gene are DFQATT and SNEGSKA (reference sequence). Germline trimming cut 0 bases from V and 4 bases from J; bases unmatched to any gene: 5. CDR3 bases: TGCAGTGCTAGAGATCCAACTAGCGGGAGTTACGAGCAGTACTTC. It translates to CSARDPTSGSYEQYF.

This clonotype was seen ten or more times. CDR3 nucleotide sequence: TGTGCCACCAGTGATCGATTGAGCTCCTACAATGAGCAGTTCTTC. As protein: CATSDRLSSYNEQFF. This chain joins TRBV24-1 and TRBJ2-1; D is unclear. The CDR3 has 15 residues. The germline V gene has CDR1 KGHDR and CDR2 SFDVKD. V was trimmed by 3 bases and J by 0 bases, leaving 8 bases between them.

This clonotype was counted ten times or more. The rearrangement links TRBV9 to TRBJ1-5; no clear D. The CDR3 length is 13 residues. Germline CDR1 reads SGDLS; CDR2 reads YYNGEE. V lost 3 bases to trimming and J lost 5 bases, with 9 bases between them. The CDR3 nucleotides read TGTGCCAGCAGCGCTCGACCGGATCAGCCCCAGCATTTT. Translation gives CASSARPDQPQHF.

This clonotype was seen ten or more times. The chain has TRBV4-1 and TRBJ1-1; TRBD1 aligns across 8 bases. V gave up 3 bases and J gave up 5 bases; unmatched junction bases: 17. Germline V gives CDR1 MGHRA, CDR2 YSYEKL. The CDR3 contains 18 residues. CDR3 sequence reads: CASSQAQLGQGKETEAFF. CDR3 nucleotides: TGCGCCAGCAGCCAGGCTCAGTTAGGACAGGGCAAGGAGACTGAAGCTTTCTTT.

This clonotype was counted only a few times. The chain uses TRBV29-1 and TRBJ1-3, with D hard to call. The V and J ends lost 3 bases and 0 bases respectively, with 6 bases between them. The CDR3 runs to 13 residues. Germline V gives CDR1 SQVTM, CDR2 ANQGSEA. The CDR3 region has the DNA TGCAGCGTTGAGGCGTTCTCTGGAAACACCATATATTTT. Its protein is CSVEAFSGNTIYF. The full variable domain, its missing parts supplied by reference TRBV29-1 and TRBJ1-3, is SAVISQKPSRDICQRGTSLTIQCQVDSQVTMMFWYRQQPGQSLTLIATANQGSEATYESGFVIDKFPISRPNLTFSTLTVSNMSPEDSSIYLCSVEAFSGNTIYFGEGSWLTVV.

The rearrangement links TRBV6-2 or TRBV6-3 to TRBJ1-1, with D unresolved. This CDR3 region has 13 residues. The V gene lost 0 bases and the J gene lost 10 bases, with 12 bases spanning the gap. Germline CDR1 is MNHEY and CDR2 is SVGEGT. CDR3 DNA sequence: TGTGCCAGCAGTTACTCTCGGAGTGAGGGAGCTTTCTTT. Translated: CASSYSRSEGAFF.

The table lists this clonotype with many counts. The genes are TRBV20-1 and TRBJ2-5; D possibly matches TRBD1 or TRBD2 (5 bases each). CDR1 DFQATT and CDR2 SNEGSKA come from the germline V gene (reference sequence). The CDR3 has 13 amino acids. V lost 0 bases and J lost 5, with 10 bases in between. The CDR3 nucleotides are TGCAGTGCTAGAGATTGGGGGAAGGAGACCCAGTACTTC. This codes for CSARDWGKETQYF.

This clonotype was seen repeatedly, ten times or more. The genes are TRBV20-1 and TRBJ2-7; perhaps TRBD1 as D (5 bases). The CDR3 consists of 14 residues. The germline V gene encodes CDR1 DFQATT and CDR2 SNEGSKA (reference sequence). Trimming removed 1 base at V and 0 bases at J, with 10 bases between. CDR3 bases: TGCAGTGCTAGAGCTAGACAGCCCTCCTACGAGCAGTACTTC. Encoded protein: CSARARQPSYEQYF.

Many counts were recorded for this clonotype. The chain uses TRBV2 and TRBJ1-1; weak D call: TRBD1 (5 bases). The CDR3 covers 17 residues. Germline V lookup: CDR1 SNHLY, CDR2 FYNNEI. Trimming left V 7 bases short and J 0 bases short, with 21 bases between. This CDR3 reads CASIKGPGRGVNTEAFF. The CDR3 nucleotides read TGTGCCAGCATCAAGGGTCCAGGACGAGGGGTGAACACTGAAGCTTTCTTT.